These 8 T cell receptor beta chains originate from one sample sequenced in a study of CD8+ T cells in alopecia areata. Investigators isolated RNA and reverse transcribed it into cDNA to act as the sequencing template. Profiling relied on immunoSEQ multiplex PCR, and the TCRdb table lists in-frame clones only, not all of them. Sampling found more than 250,000 clones, none seen once. It was with CD4, CD8alpha, NKG2D, NKG2ACE and other markers that pooled cutaneous lymph node cells were sorted. The sequenced sample was CD4+ T cells sorted from a lymph node. All receptors derive from a C3H/HeJ mouse with alopecia areata. The mouse line has the MHC haplotype H2-k.

In this sample, this clone turned up a few times. Given a much more abundant clone one base away, this may be a read error. Gene labels here are mouse ones. The read comes to an end 4 residues before the CDR3 does, leaving the germline J gene to fill in the end. Other DNA sequences from this sample encode an identical CDR3 as well. V is TRBV13-3 and J is TRBJ2-1, with 7 positions matching TRBD2. The CDR3 length is 15 residues. Unmatched junction bases numbered 1, after V lost 0 bases and J lost 1 base. Germline CDR1 reads NNHDY; CDR2 reads SYVADS. CDR3 bases read: TGTGCCAGCAGTGATGCGGGGGGGAACTATGCT. Residues: CASSDAGGNYA. In full, the CDR3 is CASSDAGGNYAEQFF.

Remarks on this clone: The listed genes are named as in mouse. The sequenced fragment ends 4 residues before the CDR3 boundary, so the rest is inferred from the germline J gene. This chain connects TRBV13-1 to TRBJ2-2; possible D gene TRBD1, 6 bases. V was cut by 5 bases and J by 0 bases, with 11 bases left in between. CDR1 and CDR2 from the germline V gene are NSHNY and SYGAGN. The CDR3 runs to 15 residues. The CDR3 bases that were read are TGTGCCAGCAGGGGGGACACCCCAAACACCGGG. This gives the protein CASRGDTPNTG. The complete CDR3 reads CASRGDTPNTGQLYF.

To note about this clone: Germline and genes here are mouse. Partial CDR3 DNA: TGTGCCAGCAGTGAATCAGGGTGGGGGAAC. This sequence encodes CASSESGWGN. From start to end, the CDR3 is CASSESGWGNTLYF. The chain has TRBV13-3 and TRBJ2-4, with D perhaps matching TRBD2 (6 bases). Read coverage stops 4 residues before the CDR3 terminus; the germline J gene supplies the remainder. CDR1 and CDR2 from the germline V gene are NNHDY and SYVADS. There are 14 residues in the CDR3.

As to this clone: Genes and germline come from the mouse. The sequence runs out 4 residues before the end of the CDR3; the remainder is reconstructed from the germline J gene. The rearrangement links TRBV31 to TRBJ2-3; maybe TRBD1 (8 bases). Deletions cut 1 base from V and 3 bases from J, with 17 bases between. Germline V gene lookup returns CDR1 GKSSPN and CDR2 SITVG. This CDR3 has 16 residues. Incomplete CDR3 DNA: TGTGCCTGGAGTCCAGGGGGCGGCTGGGGGGCAGAA. Amino acids: CAWSPGGGWGAE. Given in full, the CDR3 is CAWSPGGGWGAETLYF.

This clone was seen a handful of times. The gene names here belong to mouse. Coverage ceases 4 residues before the CDR3 finishes, and the germline J gene fills in the end. The sample carries other DNA sequences with the same CDR3. The rearrangement joins TRBV5 to TRBJ2-3; TRBD1 is a possible D gene (5 bases). CDR1 LGHNA and CDR2 YNLKQL come from the germline V gene (reference sequence). The CDR3 consists of 13 residues. Trimming removed 1 base from V and 4 bases from J, with 6 bases in between. CDR3 bases read: TGTGCCAGCAGCCAAGGGACAACAGAA. Encoded protein: CASSQGTTE. The entire CDR3 is CASSQGTTETLYF.

This clone was observed a few times. All gene names here are mouse names. The read falls 4 residues short of the CDR3 end, and the missing part is taken from the germline J gene. The rearrangement uses TRBV19 and TRBJ2-7, with TRBD1 matching over 9 bases. Germline-derived CDR1 and CDR2 are FNHDT and SITEND (reference sequence). The CDR3 extends over 13 amino acids. CDR3 in amino acids: CASSIGDRDEQYF. The DNA read from the CDR3 is TGTGCCAGCAGTATAGGGGACAGGGAT.

This clone was seen a few times. Gene labels here are mouse ones. The CDR3 is cut off 4 residues early in the read; its end comes from the germline J gene. Within the sample, other DNA sequences also encode this same CDR3. The rearrangement joins TRBV31 to TRBJ2-2; tentatively, D is TRBD2 (6 bases). Trimming pared 0 bases from V and 4 bases from J, leaving 9 bases between. The CDR3 runs 14 residues. Germline-derived CDR1 and CDR2 are GKSSPN and SITVG. The CDR3 DNA, read in part, is TGTGCCTGGAGTCTAGCGGGGGGCACCGGG. It specifies CAWSLAGGTG. The entire CDR3 reads CAWSLAGGTGQLYF.

Of note for this clone: Gene names denote mouse genes. The read finishes 4 residues shy of the CDR3 end, and the germline J gene is used to complete it. J is TRBJ2-5 and V is TRBV29; a possible D gene is TRBD1 (6 bases). CDR3 length: 12 amino acids. CDR1 and CDR2 (germline): MSHET, SYDVDS. CDR3 DNA, as far as it was read: TGTGCTAGCAGCACAGGGAAGGAC. It translates to CASSTGKD. The entire CDR3 protein reads CASSTGKDTQYF.